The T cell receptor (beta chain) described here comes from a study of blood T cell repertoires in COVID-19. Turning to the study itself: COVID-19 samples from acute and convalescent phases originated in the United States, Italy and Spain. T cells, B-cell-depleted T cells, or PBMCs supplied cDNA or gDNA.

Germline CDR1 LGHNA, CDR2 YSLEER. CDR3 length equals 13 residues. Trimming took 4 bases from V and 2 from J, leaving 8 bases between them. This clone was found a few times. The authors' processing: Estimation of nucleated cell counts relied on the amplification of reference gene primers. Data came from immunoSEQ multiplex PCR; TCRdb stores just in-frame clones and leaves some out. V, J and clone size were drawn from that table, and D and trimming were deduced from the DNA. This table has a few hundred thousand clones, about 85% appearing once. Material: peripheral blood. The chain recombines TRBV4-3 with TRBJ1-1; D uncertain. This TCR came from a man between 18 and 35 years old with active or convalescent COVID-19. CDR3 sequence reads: CASSPVVNTEAFF. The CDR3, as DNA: TGCGCCAGCAGCCCCGTCGTCAACACTGAAGCTTTCTTT.